The rows below give T cell receptor beta chains drawn from one sample of a study of human T cells and chemical hapten exposure. Each CDR3 protein gets one entry after TCRdb re-called the RACE reads with MiXCR. The table has tens of thousands of distinct CDR3 sequences, approximately 5.8% seen once. The input for sequencing was whole blood, taken in connection with sensitization to the hapten diphenylcyclopropenone (DPC). These receptors all come from a man younger than 45 with alopecia areata. Some clones in this sample may be carry-over from other donors' samples. The CDR3 runs from the conserved cysteine through the conserved F or W. Each record gives: clone size, D gene, V gene, J gene, CDR3 protein, CDR3 DNA. A D gene is named only where the DNA matches it firmly. Some rows mark clone size as missing; the rest say once, few, many or name a class of expanded clone.

many	TRBD2	TRBV6-1	TRBJ2-3	CASGASGAKATDTQYF	TGTGCCAGCGGGGCTAGCGGGGCGAAAGCCACAGATACGCAGTATTTT
many	-	TRBV6-2/TRBV6-3	TRBJ2-7	CASSYQLEGYEQYF	TGTGCCAGCAGTTACCAATTGGAGGGCTACGAGCAGTACTTC
many	-	TRBV12-3/TRBV12-4	TRBJ2-7	CASSFGVTYEQYF	TGTGCCAGCAGTTTCGGGGTTACCTACGAGCAGTACTTC
many	-	TRBV19	TRBJ1-5	CASSIDGNSNQPQHF	TGTGCCAGTAGTATAGACGGAAATAGCAATCAGCCCCAGCATTTT
many	-	TRBV29-1	TRBJ2-5	CSVERREETQYF	TGCAGCGTTGAGCGCCGGGAAGAGACCCAGTACTTC
many	TRBD1	TRBV7-8	TRBJ1-2	CASSSQGAAYGYTF	TGTGCCAGCAGCTCCCAGGGGGCGGCCTATGGCTACACCTTC
many	-	TRBV5-5	TRBJ2-7	CASSLEEGTPYEQYF	TGTGCCAGCAGCTTGGAGGAGGGAACCCCCTACGAGCAGTACTTC
many	-	TRBV4-3	TRBJ1-5	CASSQDVTGNNQPQHF	TGCGCCAGCAGCCAAGATGTGACGGGTAACAATCAGCCCCAGCATTTT
many	-	TRBV14	TRBJ2-7	CASSKTPGDAYEQYF	TGTGCCAGCAGCAAAACACCGGGGGATGCCTACGAGCAGTACTTC
many	-	TRBV29-1	TRBJ2-3	CSAPQRGPDTQYF	TGCAGCGCCCCGCAACGGGGGCCAGATACGCAGTATTTT
many	-	TRBV7-9	TRBJ1-2	CATGEGSNYGYTF	TGTGCCACCGGGGAGGGTTCTAACTATGGCTACACCTTC
many	-	TRBV11-2	TRBJ1-4	CASSLGRQENEKLFF	TGTGCCAGCAGCTTAGGTCGCCAGGAGAATGAAAAACTGTTTTTT
many	TRBD1	TRBV7-2	TRBJ1-2	CASSVDRGVGYGYTF	TGTGCCAGCAGCGTAGACAGGGGCGTCGGCTATGGCTACACCTTC
many	-	TRBV6-2/TRBV6-3	TRBJ2-2	CATRVGGNTGELFF	TGTGCCACCCGTGTGGGGGGGAACACCGGGGAGCTGTTTTTT
large	-	TRBV7-9	TRBJ2-5	CASGPSGEETQYF	TGTGCCAGCGGACCTTCGGGGGAGGAGACCCAGTACTTC
many	TRBD2	TRBV4-1	TRBJ2-2	CASSHGLAVTTGELFF	TGCGCCAGCAGCCACGGGCTAGCGGTGACAACCGGGGAGCTGTTTTTT
many	-	TRBV4-3	TRBJ2-2	CASSQAGGNTGELFF	TGCGCCAGCAGCCAAGCCGGGGGAAACACCGGGGAGCTGTTTTTT
many	TRBD1	TRBV6-1	TRBJ2-7	CASSDPPGQGAYEQYF	TGTGCCAGCAGTGATCCTCCGGGACAGGGGGCCTACGAGCAGTACTTC
many	-	TRBV25-1	TRBJ2-6	CASSRGSGANVLTF	TGTGCCAGCAGCAGGGGCTCTGGGGCCAACGTCCTGACTTTC
few	-	TRBV12-3/TRBV12-4	TRBJ2-7	CASSLAQGSMQYF	TGTGCCAGCAGTTTAGCGCAAGGGTCGATGCAGTACTTC
many	TRBD1	TRBV6-5	TRBJ2-7	CASSHNRGSSSYEQYF	TGTGCCAGCAGTCACAACAGGGGATCGAGCTCCTACGAGCAGTACTTC
many	-	TRBV11-2	TRBJ2-3	CASTPRRLATVATDTQYF	TGTGCCAGCACTCCTCGGCGGCTAGCAACAGTAGCAACAGATACGCAGTATTTT
few	-	TRBV29-1	TRBJ2-7	CSVETTEGDRSYEQYF	TGCAGCGTTGAAACCACTGAGGGGGACCGCTCCTACGAGCAGTACTTC
-	-	TRBV10-3	TRBJ2-3	CAISAGRSTDTQYF	TGTGCCATCAGCGCGGGACGCAGCACAGATACGCAGTATTTT
-	-	TRBV7-9	TRBJ1-1	CASSEPGRLEAFF	TGTGCCAGCAGCGAACCGGGACGGCTTGAAGCTTTCTTT
many	-	TRBV15	TRBJ2-7	CATSREGGYEQYF	TGTGCCACCAGCAGAGAGGGAGGCTACGAGCAGTACTTC
many	-	TRBV20-1	TRBJ2-5	CSAEATQETQYF	TGCAGTGCTGAGGCTACACAAGAGACCCAGTACTTC
many	-	TRBV5-1	TRBJ1-1	CASSLTVNTEAFF	TGCGCCAGCAGCTTAACCGTGAACACTGAAGCTTTCTTT
many	-	TRBV30	TRBJ1-5	CAWSTQGGQPQHF	TGTGCCTGGAGTACGCAGGGCGGGCAGCCCCAGCATTTT
many	-	TRBV13	TRBJ2-5	CASSLYRGGIETQYF	TGTGCCAGCAGCCTTTACAGGGGGGGCATAGAGACCCAGTACTTC
many	-	TRBV29-1	TRBJ2-1	CSVAGTLYNEQFF	TGCAGCGTGGCCGGGACCTTATACAATGAGCAGTTCTTC
many	-	TRBV18	TRBJ1-1	CASSPPSVGPSEAFF	TGTGCCAGCTCACCACCTTCGGTGGGACCGAGTGAAGCTTTCTTT
few	-	TRBV6-1	TRBJ2-5	CASRKLDSQETQYF	TGTGCCAGCAGAAAACTGGACAGCCAAGAGACCCAGTACTTC
many	-	TRBV19	TRBJ2-7	CASSMASGGSYEQYF	TGTGCCAGTAGTATGGCTTCCGGCGGATCCTACGAGCAGTACTTC
many	TRBD1	TRBV7-2	TRBJ2-7	CASSLTRDSSYEQYF	TGTGCCAGCAGCCTTACAAGGGACAGCTCCTACGAGCAGTACTTC
many	-	TRBV6-1	TRBJ2-1	CASSRVGGNNEQFF	TGTGCCAGCAGTCGAGTAGGGGGAAACAATGAGCAGTTCTTC
many	TRBD2	TRBV4-1	TRBJ2-3	CASSQVLAGDLTDTQYF	TGCGCCAGCAGCCAAGTGCTAGCGGGGGACCTCACAGATACGCAGTATTTT
many	-	TRBV6-2/TRBV6-3	TRBJ2-7	CASSYSGGRPSYEQYF	TGTGCCAGCAGTTACTCCGGGGGAAGGCCATCCTACGAGCAGTACTTC
many	TRBD1	TRBV29-1	TRBJ2-3	CSVDRQGLTDTQYF	TGCAGCGTAGATCGACAGGGGTTAACAGATACGCAGTATTTT
many	TRBD1	TRBV12-3/TRBV12-4	TRBJ1-3	CASSSGTGGNTIYF	TGTGCCAGCAGTTCCGGGACAGGTGGAAACACCATATATTTT
few	-	TRBV6-5	TRBJ2-1	CASTGTRPDNEQFF	TGTGCCAGCACTGGGACCCGACCGGACAATGAGCAGTTCTTC
many	TRBD2	TRBV29-1	TRBJ2-1	CSVPGLAGAEQFF	TGCAGCGTACCGGGACTAGCGGGAGCTGAGCAGTTCTTC
many	-	TRBV6-2/TRBV6-3	TRBJ2-2	CASTPGLSNTGELFF	TGTGCCAGCACCCCGGGACTCTCGAACACCGGGGAGCTGTTTTTT
many	-	TRBV24-1	TRBJ2-3	CATSAALTTDTQYF	TGTGCCACCAGTGCGGCCTTGACCACAGATACGCAGTATTTT
many	-	TRBV20-1	TRBJ2-6	CSARPSSGANVLTF	TGCAGTGCCCGACCCAGCTCTGGGGCCAACGTCCTGACTTTC
many	-	TRBV4-1	TRBJ2-7	CASSQGEETEQYF	TGCGCCAGCAGCCAAGGAGAGGAGACCGAGCAGTACTTC
many	-	TRBV7-2	TRBJ2-1	CASSLAGVNEQFF	TGTGCCAGCAGCTTAGCGGGAGTCAATGAGCAGTTCTTC
many	-	TRBV7-9	TRBJ2-7	CASSQDPYEQYF	TGTGCCAGCAGCCAGGACCCCTACGAGCAGTACTTC
many	-	TRBV4-3	TRBJ1-2	CASSPTASNYGYTF	TGCGCCAGCAGCCCGACGGCCTCTAACTATGGCTACACCTTC
-	TRBD1	TRBV20-1	TRBJ1-6	CSARGTTGAGYNSPLHF	TGCAGTGCTAGAGGCACCACAGGGGCGGGGTATAATTCACCCCTCCACTTT
many	TRBD1	TRBV29-1	TRBJ1-2	CSVQGTYGYTF	TGCAGCGTACAGGGGACCTATGGCTACACCTTC
many	-	TRBV4-3	TRBJ2-6	CASSQSAAYSVGANVLTF	TGCGCCAGCAGCCAATCGGCAGCATACTCTGTTGGGGCCAACGTCCTGACTTTC
many	TRBD1	TRBV18	TRBJ2-3	CASSSYTGATDTQYF	TGTGCCAGCTCATCCTACACAGGGGCAACAGATACGCAGTATTTT
many	-	TRBV29-1	TRBJ1-2	CSVESVSPEGYTF	TGCAGCGTTGAAAGCGTGTCCCCTGAGGGCTACACCTTC
medium-sized	-	TRBV12-5	TRBJ2-5	CASGLEGRQETQYF	TGTGCTAGTGGTTTAGAAGGGAGGCAAGAGACCCAGTACTTC
many	-	TRBV6-1	TRBJ1-2	CASRDSGSVGYTF	TGTGCCAGCAGGGATTCAGGGAGCGTTGGCTACACCTTC
many	TRBD1	TRBV7-3	TRBJ2-1	CASSRGTGPYNEQFF	TGTGCCAGCAGCCGGGGGACAGGGCCCTACAATGAGCAGTTCTTC
many	-	TRBV12-5	TRBJ1-5	CASGLLGGEPQHF	TGTGCTAGTGGTTTGCTGGGAGGAGAGCCCCAGCATTTT
many	-	TRBV5-1	TRBJ2-4	CASSLKGHDMAAKNIQYF	TGCGCCAGCAGCTTAAAGGGACACGACATGGCAGCCAAAAACATTCAGTACTTC
many	-	TRBV24-1	TRBJ2-3	CATSDPQGPSTDTQYF	TGTGCCACCAGTGATCCTCAGGGGCCCTCCACAGATACGCAGTATTTT